This T cell receptor beta chain was captured by sequencing in a study of T cell responses to AZD1222 COVID-19 vaccine listed by TCRdb under 2021. In the study overall: TCR sequencing was performed for 233 trial participants, of whom roughly 200 were given two doses of AZD1222 and around 26 were given two doses of MenACWY control vaccine. Trial participants were enrolled by age into 18-55, 56-69 and 70-plus year subgroups, with roughly 160, 29 and 62 TCR-sequenced participants respectively.

Comments on this clone: The target of this receptor is not known. It has no much larger one-base neighbor in the sample; base qualities were not kept.

In the paper's terms, the time point label means: about 28 days (+/-7) after the second vaccine dose. AZD1222 recipients with second doses at about 4 weeks or about 12 weeks were pooled, because spike-specific TCR depth and breadth did not differ between schedules. Samples from vaccinated people were obtained from the UK trials COV001 and COV002, which included a single-blind randomized controlled phase 2/3 trial of AZD1222 (ChAdOx1 nCoV-19) in healthy adults. For TCRbeta chain sequencing, PBMC samples were collected from trial participants at day 0 and at day 28 after the second dose. The CDR3 regions of human TCRbeta chains were analyzed by immunosequencing. In the authors' own workflow: Repertoire TCRs were matched against a reference library of SARS-CoV-2-specific TCRs generated with the MIRA antigen-specificity platform. Breadth meant the fraction of unique TCRs that were SARS-CoV-2-associated, whereas depth meant the fraction of total T cells that were SARS-CoV-2-associated. Using the MIRA data, every spike-specific TCR was mapped to the spike region that the TCR reacted to and assigned to either a CD4 or a CD8 class. Log10-transformed breadth and depth values were compared by one-way ANOVA with Sidak's multiple comparisons tests. TCRdb limited this immuneACCESS table to in-frame rearrangements with V and J called. A share of clones is missing; checked studies link under half to unresolved V genes, and the rest is unexplained. That table supplies the V and J calls and clone size; D and trimming were determined from the DNA. In this sample the table shows about 180,000 clones, about 86% of which occur a single time. The ten largest make up under 14% of the sample.

Overall results and qualifications from the work: No day 14 peak-response samples were available, so repertoires were characterized only after the peak T cell response. The vaccine-associated CD4 TCRs covered the entire spike protein, and the dominant responses fell in regions 160-218 and 743-854. Spike-specific TCR breadth and depth rose significantly after two AZD1222 doses compared with day 0 and with MenACWY recipients. Nearly half of unique spike-specific TCRs reportedly recognized epitopes outside regions mutated in the B.1.351 and B.1.1.7 variants. Participants were mostly white British, with more females than males. The authors suggested clonal diversity may have been underestimated. Conclusions about previously exposed vaccinees are limited because only six or seven AZD1222 recipients were SARS-CoV-2 seropositive at baseline. The 56-69-year group was small, and its depth increase did not reach significance, likely because of low power.

V is clipped by 5 bases and J by 3 bases, and the sequence between their germline boundaries is 5 bases long. In the germline V gene (reference sequence), CDR1 corresponds to LNHDA and CDR2 to SQIVND. The CDR3 sequence holds 13 residues, the cysteine and phenylalanine included. Only CDR3 DNA is held: 39 bases, read in frame from base 1. The TCR comes from an adult who received the AZD1222 COVID-19 vaccine. The sequencing here drew on peripheral blood, taken 28 days after the second AZD1222 dose. The chain is encoded by TRBV19 joined to TRBJ1-6; no D gene is confidently identified. In nucleotides, the sequence is TGTGCCAGTAGTGCACTCTATAATTCACCCCTCCACTTT. Its translation is CASSALYNSPLHF.